A single sample is the source of the 16 T cell receptor beta chains below, sequenced in a study of neoadjuvant anti-PD-1 for oral cavity cancer. Clones were sequenced by immunoSEQ multiplex PCR, and TCRdb holds only the in-frame ones, with some missing. This table holds about 15,000 clones, 66% found once. The material sequenced was PBMCs, taken before nivolumab (anti-PD-1) treatment. Receptors were obtained from a person between 35 and 79 years old with oral cavity squamous cell carcinoma.

The rearrangement uses TRBV6-1 and TRBJ2-5; the D call may be TRBD1 or TRBD2 (5 bases each). V lost 4 bases and J lost 1, with 16 bases in between. The CDR3 length is 16 residues. Germline values: CDR1 MNHNS, CDR2 SASEGT. The CDR3 sequence is CASSVGPQPVQETQYF. In DNA form, the CDR3 reads TGTGCCAGCAGTGTGGGACCGCAACCCGTCCAAGAGACCCAGTACTTC.

Only one count was recorded for this clone. J is TRBJ1-2 and V is TRBV5-6; 8 bases map to TRBD1. The V gene's germline CDR1 is SGHDT and CDR2 YYEEEE. J lost 2 bases, V lost 3 bases, and 6 bases had no gene match. The CDR3 consists of 15 residues. The CDR3 reads CASSSYRGLNYGYTF. For the CDR3, the DNA is TGTGCCAGCAGCTCCTACAGGGGGTTGAACTATGGCTACACCTTC.

This clone has only a few counts. The chain employs TRBV6-7 and TRBJ2-2; D call uncertain. TRBV6-7 is annotated as an ORF whose role is uncertain. V was shortened by 3 bases and J by 7 bases, with 6 bases between the two germline ends. The CDR3 covers 12 residues. For the CDR3, the DNA is TGTGCCAGCAGTTATGGGCGCGGGGAGCTGTTTTTT. This translates into CASSYGRGELFF.

J is TRBJ2-7 and V is TRBV7-2; 12 bases are shared with TRBD2. CDR1 and CDR2 from the germline V gene are SGHTA and FQGNSA. CDR3 length: 15 residues. Unmatched junction bases numbered 2, after V lost 5 bases and J lost 0 bases. CDR3 nucleotides: TGTGCCAGCAGCCTGACTAGCGGGGGCTCCTACGAGCAGTACTTC. The encoded protein is CASSLTSGGSYEQYF. The whole variable domain, remainder taken from reference TRBV7-2 and TRBJ2-7, is GAGVSQSPSNKVTEKGKDVELRCDPISGHTALYWYRQSLGQGLEFLIYFQGNSAPDKSGLPSDRFSAERTGGSVSTLTIQRTQQEDSAVYLCASSLTSGGSYEQYFGPGTRLTVT.

V usage is TRBV6-5 and J usage is TRBJ2-1; possible D gene TRBD2, 5 bases. Trimming took off 4 bases at V and 9 bases at J, with 19 bases between the two ends. This CDR3 is built from 15 residues. CDR1 MNHEY and CDR2 SVGAGI come from the germline V gene. The CDR3 sequence: CASSFRPEGNFEQFF. The CDR3 nucleotides are TGTGCCAGCAGTTTTCGACCAGAGGGCAATTTTGAGCAGTTCTTC.

This clone was found a few times. This chain joins TRBV19 and TRBJ2-6; no definite D call. This CDR3 has 15 amino acids. The germline V and J ends were trimmed by 4 bases and 0 bases, with 7 bases remaining between them. The germline CDR1 and CDR2 sequences are LNHDA and SQIVND (reference sequence). The CDR3 bases are TGTGCCAGTAGTAAAGTCAGCTCTGGGGCCAACGTCCTGACTTTC. Translating gives CASSKVSSGANVLTF.

The gene calls are TRBV10-3 and TRBJ2-5; 7 bases map to TRBD1. Germline V CDR1 and CDR2: ENHRY, SYGVKD. The junction had 3 bases not matched to a gene; V was cut back by 4 bases and J by 4 bases. The CDR3 length is 13 residues. For the CDR3, the DNA is TGTGCCATCAGTGGGGGACAGCGAGAGACCCAGTACTTC. Amino acids: CAISGGQRETQYF.

The V gene is TRBV28, the J gene TRBJ1-1; D is unclear. This CDR3 contains 14 residues. Germline CDR1 and CDR2: MDHEN and SYDVKM. V was shortened by 6 bases and J by 2 bases, with 13 bases between the two germline ends. The DNA of the CDR3 is TGTGCCAGCAGCCTTCGTACCGGCAACACTGAAGCTTTCTTT. It codes for CASSLRTGNTEAFF.

The chain employs TRBV5-6 and TRBJ2-3; D gene unclear. The CDR3 loop spans 13 amino acids. CDR1 is SGHDT, CDR2 YYEEEE, per germline. With 5 bases removed from V and 6 bases from J, the gap between germline ends came to 13 bases. CDR3 sequence: CASRGLARDTQYF. CDR3 nucleotide sequence: TGTGCCAGCAGGGGTTTAGCTAGGGATACGCAGTATTTT.

The chain recombines TRBV7-8 with TRBJ1-2, with D perhaps matching TRBD1 (6 bases). The V and J ends lost 2 bases and 8 bases respectively, with 18 bases between them. This CDR3 is 15 amino acids long. The germline V gene encodes CDR1 SGHVS and CDR2 FQNEAQ. The CDR3, as DNA: TGTGCCAGCAGCTTACTACAGGGTCCGTCGAGGGGCTACACCTTC. This codes for CASSLLQGPSRGYTF. Drawing the rest from reference TRBV7-8 and TRBJ1-2, the complete variable domain is GAGVSQSPRYKVAKRGQDVALRCDPISGHVSLFWYQQALGQGPEFLTYFQNEAQLDKSGLPSDRFFAERPEGSVSTLKIQRTQQEDSAVYLCASSLLQGPSRGYTFGSGTRLTVV.

The V and J genes are TRBV6-1 and TRBJ1-1; D is uncertain. CDR3 length equals 18 residues. V lost 2 bases to trimming and J lost 0 bases, with 19 bases between them. CDR1 MNHNS and CDR2 SASEGT come from the germline V gene. CDR3 coding DNA: TGTGCCAGCAGTGAAACGCCCGACGGTGGGAGGGTGAACACTGAAGCTTTCTTT. This translates into CASSETPDGGRVNTEAFF.

The chain is built from TRBV5-6 and TRBJ1-5, with 9 nucleotides matching TRBD1. This CDR3 is built from 14 residues. Per germline, CDR1 SGHDT and CDR2 YYEEEE. The V segment lost 3 bases and the J segment 6 bases; nucleotides outside the gene matches: 4. CDR3 DNA: TGTGCCAGCAGCTGGGGACAGGGAGGTCAGCCCCAGCATTTT. Its translation: CASSWGQGGQPQHF.

V and J are TRBV4-1 and TRBJ1-6, with D possibly TRBD1 on 5 matching bases. The V end was cut by 4 bases, the J end by 7 bases, with 20 bases between. The CDR3 is made up of 17 amino acids. CDR1 is MGHRA, CDR2 YSYEKL, per germline. The CDR3: CASSLALLTETNSPLHF. DNA of the CDR3: TGCGCCAGCAGCCTTGCCCTTCTGACAGAAACCAATTCACCCCTCCACTTT.

V gene TRBV2 combines with J gene TRBJ1-4; possibly TRBD1 for D (6 bases). Germline-derived CDR1 and CDR2 are SNHLY and FYNNEI. The CDR3 sequence is 15 residues long. V was pared by 4 bases and J by 8 bases, with 17 bases between. The CDR3 here is CASSVLPFGGEKLFF. CDR3 nucleotides: TGTGCCAGCAGTGTCCTCCCTTTTGGGGGCGAAAAACTGTTTTTT.

This clone turned up a few times. The J gene is TRBJ2-7, the V gene TRBV19; possibly TRBD2 for D (6 bases). Germline lookup yields CDR1 LNHDA and CDR2 SQIVND (reference sequence). With 5 bases removed from V and 6 bases from J, the gap between germline ends came to 20 bases. This CDR3 spans 15 amino acids. This chain's CDR3 is CASSSRRVGGVEQYF. The CDR3 nucleotides read TGTGCCAGTAGTTCCAGGAGGGTCGGCGGGGTCGAGCAGTACTTC.

The V gene is TRBV28, the J gene TRBJ2-2, with 10 bases fitting TRBD1. CDR1 is MDHEN, CDR2 SYDVKM, per germline. V shed 3 bases, J shed 4 bases, and the junction held 8 bases outside the gene matches. This CDR3 spans 17 amino acids. CDR3 region: CASSLLLGTGVTGELFF. The CDR3 bases are TGTGCCAGCAGTTTGCTTTTGGGGACAGGGGTCACCGGGGAGCTGTTTTTT. Complete variable domain (other parts from reference TRBV28 and TRBJ2-2): DVKVTQSSRYLVKRTGEKVFLECVQDMDHENMFWYRQDPGLGLRLIYFSYDVKMKEKGDIPEGYSVSREKKERFSLILESASTNQTSMYLCASSLLLGTGVTGELFFGEGSRLTVL.